This TCR beta chain was retrieved from a study of technical replicates of blood from a handful of donors. Here immunoSEQ multiplex PCR was the method, and the copy in TCRdb shows in-frame clones only, minus some. The sample lists 50,000 to 60,000 clones; 91% were seen once. Specimen: PBMCs. This sequence was found in a human donor in good health. Some clones in this sample may be carry-over from other donors' samples.

CDR3 protein: CASSLTGRGSGSPLHF. The DNA of the CDR3 is TGTGCCAGCAGCTTAACGGGACGGGGGAGTGGTTCACCCCTCCACTTT. The J gene is TRBJ1-6, the V gene TRBV7-3; D may be TRBD1 (5 bases). The V gene's germline CDR1 is SGHTA and CDR2 FQGTGA. CDR3 size: 16 residues. V gave up 0 bases and J gave up 9 bases, with 15 bases separating them.